Each of the 6 T cell receptor beta chains below was sequenced from the same sample in a study of blood T cell repertoires in COVID-19. Sequencing used immunoSEQ multiplex PCR; TCRdb keeps in-frame clones, though not all of them. Counted here are 250,000 to 350,000 clones, about 87% occurring once; the ten biggest clones make up 3%. The source material was PBMCs or T cells enriched from blood (not recorded which). The receptors here all came from a woman in her forties or fifties who had recovered from COVID-19.

J is TRBJ1-2 and V is TRBV6-5, with a possible D match to TRBD1 (5 bases). The CDR3 extends over 13 amino acids. V lost 2 bases, J lost 7 bases, and 11 bases lay in between. Germline CDR1 is MNHEY and CDR2 is SVGAGI. CDR3 nucleotide sequence: TGTGCCAGCAGTTACCTCGGGGGTGCTGGCTACACCTTC. Translation: CASSYLGGAGYTF.

The J gene is TRBJ1-4, the V gene TRBV28; D is uncertain. The V end was cut by 3 bases, the J end by 5 bases, with 10 bases between. CDR3 length: 14 residues. CDR1 MDHEN and CDR2 SYDVKM come from the germline V gene. The CDR3 DNA reads as TGTGCCAGCAGTTTTTGGCCAGAAAATGAAAAACTGTTTTTT. Amino acid sequence: CASSFWPENEKLFF.

This sequence joins TRBV3-1 (or the pseudogene TRBV3-2) and TRBJ2-3; 8 nucleotides line up with TRBD1. V dropped 4 bases and J dropped 3; count of bases not matched to a gene: 6. This CDR3 spans 15 amino acids. The germline V gene has CDR1 LGHDT and CDR2 YNNKEL (reference sequence). This CDR3 reads CASSPGQARTDTQYF. In DNA, the CDR3 is TGTGCCAGCAGCCCGGGACAGGCCCGGACAGATACGCAGTATTTT.

The rearrangement joins TRBV19 to TRBJ2-1; 8 bases agree with TRBD2. V shed 3 bases, J shed 8 bases, and the junction held 12 bases outside the gene matches. Looked up from germline, CDR1 is LNHDA and CDR2 is SQIVND (reference sequence). CDR3 size: 16 residues. The CDR3 coding sequence is TGTGCCAGTAGTATCGGAACGTCGGGAGGGCCTCATGAGCAGTTCTTC. Its translation is CASSIGTSGGPHEQFF. Full variable domain (remainder filled in from reference TRBV19 and TRBJ2-1): DGGITQSPKYLFRKEGQNVTLSCEQNLNHDAMYWYRQDPGQGLRLIYYSQIVNDFQKGDIAEGYSVSREKKESFPLTVTSAQKNPTAFYLCASSIGTSGGPHEQFFGPGTRLTVL.

The rearrangement links TRBV14 to TRBJ2-5; 9 nucleotides agree with TRBD2. The CDR3 is made up of 17 amino acids. V gave up 4 bases and J gave up 5 bases; unmatched junction bases: 14. CDR1 and CDR2 (germline): SGHDN, FVKESK. The CDR3 is CASSPAGLAGFRETQYF. The DNA of the CDR3 is TGTGCCAGCAGCCCTGCTGGGCTAGCGGGATTCAGGGAGACCCAGTACTTC. Looking up the rest from reference TRBV14 and TRBJ2-5 gives the full variable domain: EAGVTQFPSHSVIEKGQTVTLRCDPISGHDNLYWYRRVMGKEIKFLLHFVKESKQDESGMPNNRFLAERTGGTYSTLKVQPAELEDSGVYFCASSPAGLAGFRETQYFGPGTRLLVL.

This clone appeared a few times. The chain carries TRBV3-1 (or the pseudogene TRBV3-2) and TRBJ2-3; 8 positions agree with TRBD2. Germline CDR1 reads LGHDT; CDR2 reads YNNKEL (reference sequence). The CDR3 spans 15 residues. Unmatched junction bases numbered 5, after V lost 1 base and J lost 5 bases. CDR3 in amino acids: CASSQGASGGDTQYF. The CDR3 region has the DNA TGTGCCAGCAGCCAAGGGGCCAGCGGGGGAGATACGCAGTATTTT.